Listed here are 6 T cell receptor beta chains from one sample, sequenced in a study of cytomegalovirus exposure and HLA in healthy donors. Primers: 60 Vbeta forward and 13 Jbeta reverse. Measured with immunoSEQ multiplex PCR; TCRdb has only the in-frame clones, and not every one. The data contain more than 200,000 clones, approximately 81% of them seen just once; the ten biggest clones take up around 1.2%. Material for sequencing was PBMCs. Source of these receptors: a human donor in good health.

The chain employs TRBV11-3 and TRBJ1-1; 9 nucleotides agree with TRBD1. CDR3 length equals 15 residues. J was trimmed by 3 bases and V by 7 bases; bases with no gene match: 9. Germline CDR1 SGHNT, CDR2 YENEEA. The CDR3 DNA sequence: TGTGCCAGCAAGGACAGGGGAGGAGGTGACACTGAAGCTTTCTTT. Its protein is CASKDRGGGDTEAFF.

This rearrangement joins TRBV29-1 to TRBJ2-6, with 8 bases lining up with TRBD1. Germline CDR1 and CDR2: SQVTM and ANQGSEA. V lost 7 bases, J lost 2 bases, and 7 bases stayed unmatched. There are 15 residues in the CDR3. CDR3 DNA: TGCAGCGCGTGGACAGGGCTGACTGGGGCCAACGTCCTGACTTTC. This translates into CSAWTGLTGANVLTF.

This clone occurred a few times. The sample contains more than one DNA sequence encoding this CDR3. This sequence joins TRBV25-1 and TRBJ2-5; a possible D gene is TRBD1 (6 bases). The germline V and J ends were trimmed by 6 bases and 2 bases, with 19 bases remaining between them. Germline CDR1 MGHDK, CDR2 SYGVNS. There are 16 residues in the CDR3. The CDR3 nucleotides are TGTGCCAGCAGAGCACTACAGGGTACCCGTCAAGAGACCCAGTACTTC. It yields the protein CASRALQGTRQETQYF.

The chain is built from TRBV19 and TRBJ1-2; 7 bases are shared with TRBD1. The CDR3 is made up of 15 amino acids. Germline V CDR1 and CDR2: LNHDA, SQIVND (reference sequence). The ends lost 4 bases at V and 8 bases at J; junction bases unmatched: 13. The CDR3 region has the DNA TGTGCCAGTAGTAGGGAGACAGGGTTCGGTGACGGCTACACCTTC. It yields the protein CASSRETGFGDGYTF.

The chain links TRBV5-1 to TRBJ2-3; 8 nucleotides align to TRBD2. Germline V lookup: CDR1 SGHRS, CDR2 YFSETQ. The CDR3 sequence is 15 residues long. V trimming: 1 base; J trimming: 2 bases; junction bases outside the gene matches: 3. The DNA for the CDR3 is TGCGCCAGCAGCTTGAGTAGCGGGATCACAGATACGCAGTATTTT. Protein: CASSLSSGITDTQYF. Looking up the rest from reference TRBV5-1 and TRBJ2-3 gives the full variable domain: KAGVTQTPRYLIKTRGQQVTLSCSPISGHRSVSWYQQTPGQGLQFLFEYFSETQRNKGNFPGRFSGRQFSNSRSEMNVSTLELGDSALYLCASSLSSGITDTQYFGPGTRLTVL.

The chain uses TRBV19 and TRBJ2-3; D is unresolved. The V and J ends lost 3 bases and 8 bases respectively, with 12 bases between them. The CDR3 is 13 amino acids. Germline V gene sequence: CDR1 LNHDA, CDR2 SQIVND (reference sequence). The CDR3 here is CASSISDIGTQYF. The CDR3 bases are TGTGCCAGTAGTATTAGTGACATCGGTACGCAGTATTTT.